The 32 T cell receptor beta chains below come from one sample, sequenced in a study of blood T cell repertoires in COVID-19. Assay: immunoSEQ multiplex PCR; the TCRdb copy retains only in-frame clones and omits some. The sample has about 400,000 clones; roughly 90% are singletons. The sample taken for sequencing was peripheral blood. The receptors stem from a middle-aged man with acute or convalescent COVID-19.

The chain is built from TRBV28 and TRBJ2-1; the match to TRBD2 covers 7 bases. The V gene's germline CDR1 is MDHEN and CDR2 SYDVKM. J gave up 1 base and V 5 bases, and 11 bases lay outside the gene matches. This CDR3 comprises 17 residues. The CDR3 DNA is TGTGCCAGCAGTACTACACCCGGCGGGAGTTCCTACAATGAGCAGTTCTTC. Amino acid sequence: CASSTTPGGSSYNEQFF.

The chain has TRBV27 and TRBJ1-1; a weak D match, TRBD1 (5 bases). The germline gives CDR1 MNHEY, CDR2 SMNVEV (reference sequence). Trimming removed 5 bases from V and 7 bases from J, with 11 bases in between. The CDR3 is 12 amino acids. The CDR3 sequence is CASSLQGREAFF. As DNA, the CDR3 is TGTGCCAGCAGTCTCCAGGGCCGTGAAGCTTTCTTT.

The CDR3 DNA reads TGTGCCAGTGCCCCGCAAGAGAAATACGAGCAGTACTTC. Translating gives CASAPQEKYEQYF. J is TRBJ2-7 and V is TRBV18, with D unclear. The germline gives CDR1 KGHSH, CDR2 LQKENI. The CDR3 length is 13 residues. V lost 9 bases and J lost 4, with 16 bases in between.

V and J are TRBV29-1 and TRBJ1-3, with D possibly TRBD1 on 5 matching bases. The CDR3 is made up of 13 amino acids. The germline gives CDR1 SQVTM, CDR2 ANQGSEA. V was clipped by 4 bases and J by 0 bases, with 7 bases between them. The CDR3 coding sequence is TGCAGCGTTGGACAGACCTCTGGAAACACCATATATTTT. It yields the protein CSVGQTSGNTIYF.

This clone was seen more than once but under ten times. CDR3 amino acids: CASSFRGGTGNTIYF. CDR3 DNA sequence: TGTGCCAGCAGTTTCCGGGGGGGCACCGGAAACACCATATATTTT. The gene calls are TRBV27 and TRBJ1-3, with D tentatively TRBD1 (6 bases). CDR1 MNHEY and CDR2 SMNVEV come from the germline V gene (reference sequence). The CDR3 is made up of 15 amino acids. V was shortened by 3 bases and J by 4 bases, with 13 bases between the two germline ends.

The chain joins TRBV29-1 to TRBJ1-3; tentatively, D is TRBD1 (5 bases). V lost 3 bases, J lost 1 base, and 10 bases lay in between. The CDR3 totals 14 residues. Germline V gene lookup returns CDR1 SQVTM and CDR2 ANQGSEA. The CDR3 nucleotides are TGCAGCGTTGACAGGGCCTCTTCTGGAAACACCATATATTTT. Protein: CSVDRASSGNTIYF.

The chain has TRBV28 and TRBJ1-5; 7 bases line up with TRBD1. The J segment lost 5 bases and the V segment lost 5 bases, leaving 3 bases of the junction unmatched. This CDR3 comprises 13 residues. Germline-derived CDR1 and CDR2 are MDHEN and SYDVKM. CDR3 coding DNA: TGTGCCAGCAGTAGACAGGGCCATCAGCCCCAGCATTTT. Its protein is CASSRQGHQPQHF.

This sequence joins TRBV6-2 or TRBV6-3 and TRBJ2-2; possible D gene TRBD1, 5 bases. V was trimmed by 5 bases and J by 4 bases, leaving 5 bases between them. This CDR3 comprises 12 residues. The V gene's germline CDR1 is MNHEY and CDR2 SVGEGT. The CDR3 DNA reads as TGTGCCAGCAGTCAGGGCACCGGGGAGCTGTTTTTT. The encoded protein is CASSQGTGELFF.

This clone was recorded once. CDR3 sequence: CASSYSRSLEQYF. CDR3 nucleotide sequence: TGTGCCAGCAGTTACTCGAGAAGCCTCGAGCAGTACTTC. This chain links TRBV6-6 with TRBJ2-7; D is undetermined. CDR3 length: 13 residues. The V gene's germline CDR1 is MNHNY and CDR2 SVGAGI (reference sequence). Trimming removed 0 bases from V and 6 bases from J, with 9 bases in between.

CDR3 sequence: CASSLSGTLRMNEQFF. The CDR3 coding sequence is TGTGCCAGCAGCCTCTCCGGGACACTTAGGATGAATGAGCAGTTCTTC. The chain employs TRBV9 and TRBJ2-1; D is perhaps TRBD1 (6 bases). The CDR3 has 16 residues. V was pared by 4 bases and J by 7 bases, with 21 bases between. Germline-derived CDR1 and CDR2 are SGDLS and YYNGEE.

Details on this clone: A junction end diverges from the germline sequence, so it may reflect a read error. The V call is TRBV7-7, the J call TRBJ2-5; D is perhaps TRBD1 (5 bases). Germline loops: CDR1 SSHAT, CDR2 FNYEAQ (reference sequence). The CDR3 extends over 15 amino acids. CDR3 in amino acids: CASSLNAGKGETQYF. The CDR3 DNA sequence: TGTGCTAGCAGCTTAAATGCAGGCAAGGGGGAGACCCAGTACTTC.

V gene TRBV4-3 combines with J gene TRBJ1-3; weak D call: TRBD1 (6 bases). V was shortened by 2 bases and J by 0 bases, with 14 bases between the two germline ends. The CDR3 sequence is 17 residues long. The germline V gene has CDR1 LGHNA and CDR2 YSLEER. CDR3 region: CASSQLTDSSSGNTIYF. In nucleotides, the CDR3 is TGCGCCAGCAGCCAATTAACGGACAGTAGCTCTGGAAACACCATATATTTT.

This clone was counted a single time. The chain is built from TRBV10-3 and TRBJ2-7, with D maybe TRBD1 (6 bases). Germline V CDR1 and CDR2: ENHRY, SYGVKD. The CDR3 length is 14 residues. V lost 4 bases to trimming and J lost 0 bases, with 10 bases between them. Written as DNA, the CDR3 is TGTGCCATCAGTGGCCGGGACACCTCCTACGAGCAGTACTTC. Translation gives CAISGRDTSYEQYF.

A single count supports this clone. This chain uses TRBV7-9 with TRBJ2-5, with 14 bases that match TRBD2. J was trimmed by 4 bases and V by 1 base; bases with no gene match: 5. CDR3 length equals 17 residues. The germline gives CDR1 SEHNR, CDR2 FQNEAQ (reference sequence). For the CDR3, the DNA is TGTGCCAGCAGCTTAGGGACTAGCGGGGGGCCTCGAGAGACCCAGTACTTC. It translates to CASSLGTSGGPRETQYF. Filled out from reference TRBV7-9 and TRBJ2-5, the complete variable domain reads DTGVSQNPRHKITKRGQNVTFRCDPISEHNRLYWYRQTLGQGPEFLTYFQNEAQLEKSRLLSDRFSAERPKGSFSTLEIQRTEQGDSAMYLCASSLGTSGGPRETQYFGPGTRLLVL.

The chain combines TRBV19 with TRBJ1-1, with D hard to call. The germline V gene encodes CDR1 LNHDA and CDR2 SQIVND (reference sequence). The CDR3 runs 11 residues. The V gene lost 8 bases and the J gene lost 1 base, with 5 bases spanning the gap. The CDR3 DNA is TGTGCCAGTTTCCAGAACACTGAAGCTTTCTTT. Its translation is CASFQNTEAFF.

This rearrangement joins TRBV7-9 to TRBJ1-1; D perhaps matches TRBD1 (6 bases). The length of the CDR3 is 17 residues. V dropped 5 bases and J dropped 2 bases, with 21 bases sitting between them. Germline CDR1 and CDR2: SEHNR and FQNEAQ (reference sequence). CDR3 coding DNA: TGTGCCAGCAGCCGAGTCCGGGCAGGGGCAGGTAACACTGAAGCTTTCTTT. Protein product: CASSRVRAGAGNTEAFF. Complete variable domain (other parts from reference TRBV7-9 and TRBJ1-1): DTGVSQNPRHKITKRGQNVTFRCDPISEHNRLYWYRQTLGQGPEFLTYFQNEAQLEKSRLLSDRFSAERPKGSFSTLEIQRTEQGDSAMYLCASSRVRAGAGNTEAFFGQGTRLTVV.

This chain's CDR3 is CASSLVGQTYGYTF. For the CDR3, the DNA is TGTGCCAGCAGCTTGGTGGGACAGACCTATGGCTACACCTTC. V gene TRBV5-6 combines with J gene TRBJ1-2; 7 nucleotides match TRBD1. The ends lost 0 bases at V and 4 bases at J; junction bases unmatched: 3. Germline V gives CDR1 SGHDT, CDR2 YYEEEE. This CDR3 is built from 14 residues.

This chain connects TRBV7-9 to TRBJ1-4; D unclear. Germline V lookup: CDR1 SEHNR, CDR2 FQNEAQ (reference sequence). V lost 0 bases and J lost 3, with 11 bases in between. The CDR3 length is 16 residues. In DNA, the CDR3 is TGTGCCAGCAGCTTAGCGGGCAGGCCCTCTAATGAAAAACTGTTTTTT. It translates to CASSLAGRPSNEKLFF.

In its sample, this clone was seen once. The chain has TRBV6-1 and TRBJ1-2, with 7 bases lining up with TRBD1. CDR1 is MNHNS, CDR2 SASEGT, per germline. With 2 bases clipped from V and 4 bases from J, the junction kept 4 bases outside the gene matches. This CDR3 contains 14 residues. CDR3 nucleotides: TGTGCCAGCAGTGAAACAGGGGCTGGCTATGGCTACACCTTC. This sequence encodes CASSETGAGYGYTF.

The CDR3: CASSPMHNPHQPQHF. DNA of the CDR3: TGCGCCAGCAGCCCGATGCACAACCCCCATCAGCCCCAGCATTTT. The chain links TRBV4-1 to TRBJ1-5; D is unclear. CDR1 is MGHRA, CDR2 YSYEKL, per germline. V dropped 4 bases and J dropped 5 bases, with 15 bases sitting between them. This CDR3 has 15 amino acids.

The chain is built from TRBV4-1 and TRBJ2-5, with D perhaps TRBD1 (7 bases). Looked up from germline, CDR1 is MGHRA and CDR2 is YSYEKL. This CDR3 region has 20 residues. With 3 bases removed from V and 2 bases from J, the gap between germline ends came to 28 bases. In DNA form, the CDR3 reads TGCGCCAGCAGCCATCCCGGGAGACAGGGAACTCTAAAAGTACAAGAGACCCAGTACTTC. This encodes CASSHPGRQGTLKVQETQYF.

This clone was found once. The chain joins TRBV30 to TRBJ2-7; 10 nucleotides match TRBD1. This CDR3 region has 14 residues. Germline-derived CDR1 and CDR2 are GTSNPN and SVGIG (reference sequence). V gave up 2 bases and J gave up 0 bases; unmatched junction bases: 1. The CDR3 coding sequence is TGTGCCTGGAGTTGGACAGGGGGCTCCTACGAGCAGTACTTC. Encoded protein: CAWSWTGGSYEQYF.

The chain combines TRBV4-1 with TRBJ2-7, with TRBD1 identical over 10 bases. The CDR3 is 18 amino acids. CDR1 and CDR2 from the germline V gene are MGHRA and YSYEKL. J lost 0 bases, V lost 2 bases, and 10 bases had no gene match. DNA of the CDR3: TGCGCCAGCAGCCAACGATTTACCGGGACAGGGGCCTCCTACGAGCAGTACTTC. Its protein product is CASSQRFTGTGASYEQYF.

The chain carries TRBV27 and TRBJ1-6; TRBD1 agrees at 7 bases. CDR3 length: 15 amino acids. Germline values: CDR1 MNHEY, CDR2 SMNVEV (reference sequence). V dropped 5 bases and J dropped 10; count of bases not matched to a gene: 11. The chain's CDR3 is CASSLLQGVESPLHF. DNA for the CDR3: TGTGCCAGCAGTCTACTCCAGGGGGTAGAATCACCCCTCCACTTT.

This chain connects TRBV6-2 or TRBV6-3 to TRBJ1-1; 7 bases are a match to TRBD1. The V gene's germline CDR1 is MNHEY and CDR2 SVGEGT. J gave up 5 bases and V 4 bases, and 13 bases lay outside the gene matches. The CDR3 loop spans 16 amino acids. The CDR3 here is CASSFTGQLKRTEAFF. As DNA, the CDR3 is TGTGCCAGCAGTTTCACGGGACAGCTAAAGCGGACTGAAGCTTTCTTT.

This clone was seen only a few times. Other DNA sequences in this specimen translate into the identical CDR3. CDR3 sequence reads: CATSRQGTDTQYF. The CDR3 nucleotides are TGTGCCACCAGTCGACAGGGCACAGATACGCAGTATTTT. This chain joins TRBV24-1 and TRBJ2-3, with D possibly TRBD1 on 6 matching bases. From germline, CDR1 is KGHDR and CDR2 SFDVKD. The CDR3 contains 13 residues. V lost 6 bases to trimming and J lost 1 base, with 7 bases between them.

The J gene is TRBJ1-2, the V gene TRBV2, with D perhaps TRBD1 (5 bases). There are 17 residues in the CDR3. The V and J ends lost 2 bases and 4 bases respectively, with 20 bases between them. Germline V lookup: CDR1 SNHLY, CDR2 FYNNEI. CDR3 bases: TGTGCCAGCAGTGAAAGCAGGGCCCTCAACTACATCTATGGCTACACCTTC. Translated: CASSESRALNYIYGYTF.

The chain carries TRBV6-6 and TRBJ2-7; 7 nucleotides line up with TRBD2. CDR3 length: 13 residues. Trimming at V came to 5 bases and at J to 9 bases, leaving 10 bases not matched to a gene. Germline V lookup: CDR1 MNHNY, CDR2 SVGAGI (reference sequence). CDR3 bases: TGTGCCAGCAGTGGGGGGGAGGGCGCAAGGCAGTACTTC. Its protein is CASSGGEGARQYF.

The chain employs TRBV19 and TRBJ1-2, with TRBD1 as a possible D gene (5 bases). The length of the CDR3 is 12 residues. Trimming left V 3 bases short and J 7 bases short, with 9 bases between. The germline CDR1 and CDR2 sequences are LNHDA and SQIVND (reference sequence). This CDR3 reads CASSMGGSGYTF. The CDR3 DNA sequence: TGTGCCAGTAGTATGGGGGGATCTGGCTACACCTTC.

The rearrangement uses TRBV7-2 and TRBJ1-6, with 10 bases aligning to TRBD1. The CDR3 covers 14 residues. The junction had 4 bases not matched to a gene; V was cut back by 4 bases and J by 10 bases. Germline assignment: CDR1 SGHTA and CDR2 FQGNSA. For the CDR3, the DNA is TGTGCCAGCAGCTCCGGACAGGGGGGATCACCCCTCCACTTT. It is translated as CASSSGQGGSPLHF. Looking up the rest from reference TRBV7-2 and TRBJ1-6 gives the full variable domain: GAGVSQSPSNKVTEKGKDVELRCDPISGHTALYWYRQSLGQGLEFLIYFQGNSAPDKSGLPSDRFSAERTGGSVSTLTIQRTQQEDSAVYLCASSSGQGGSPLHFGNGTRLTVT.

CDR3 nucleotides: TGCGCCAGCAGACCCCAGGGAAGCTCTGGAAACACCATATATTTT. Its protein is CASRPQGSSGNTIYF. V and J are TRBV10-1 and TRBJ1-3; D might be TRBD1 (5 bases). CDR1 is WNHNN and CDR2 is SYGVQD in the germline V gene (reference sequence). V was cut by 6 bases and J by 0 bases, with 12 bases left in between. CDR3 size: 15 residues.

The DNA for the CDR3 is TGTGCCAGCAGCGTAACCGGGACAGGGGTCTATGGCTACACCTTC. Translating it yields CASSVTGTGVYGYTF. The chain carries TRBV6-5 and TRBJ1-2; 10 bases align to TRBD1. V lost 6 bases, J lost 4 bases, and 8 bases stayed unmatched. CDR1 is MNHEY, CDR2 SVGAGI, per germline. This CDR3 comprises 15 residues.